These 24 T cell receptor beta chains share one sample of origin, sequenced in a study of Graves' ophthalmopathy and Graves' hyperthyroidism. For repertoire sequencing, the TCR beta CDR3 regions were amplified from RNA transcripts. The authors performed first-round RT-PCR with HTBI primers and then a second-round multiplex PCR. TCRdb analysed the multiplex PCR reads with MiXCR anew, one entry per CDR3 protein. The repertoire holds about 370,000 distinct CDR3 sequences, with roughly 18% as singletons. What was sequenced was peripheral blood. All receptors derive from a woman aged 18-29 years with Graves' ophthalmopathy.

The V gene is TRBV12-3 or TRBV12-4, the J gene TRBJ1-5; D gene unclear. The CDR3 contains 14 residues. Trimming cost V 2 bases and J 2 bases, with 7 bases left between them. Here the CDR3 DNA reads TGTGCCAGCAGTTTAATGAGAGGCAATCAGCCCCAGCATTTT. This translates into CASSLMRGNQPQHF.

This clonotype was counted at least ten times. CDR3 loop: CAIRETGSYNSPLHF. The CDR3 DNA is TGTGCCATCAGAGAGACAGGCTCCTATAATTCACCCCTCCACTTT. The chain has TRBV10-3 and TRBJ1-6, with D perhaps TRBD1 (6 bases). Trimming shortened V by 6 bases and J by 0 bases, and 9 bases separated the two germline ends. The germline V gene has CDR1 ENHRY and CDR2 SYGVKD. The CDR3 contains 15 residues.

At least ten counts were recorded for this clonotype. V gene TRBV20-1 combines with J gene TRBJ2-7, with TRBD1 as a possible D gene (6 bases). The CDR3 is 12 residues long. The V end was cut by 5 bases, the J end by 2 bases, with 10 bases between. Germline values: CDR1 DFQATT, CDR2 SNEGSKA (reference sequence). CDR3 nucleotide sequence: TGCAGTGCTTGGACAGAGACCTACGAGCAGTACTTC. Translating gives CSAWTETYEQYF.

This clonotype was seen a handful of times. This CDR3 is CASSPKGTGALEAFF. CDR3 nucleotides: TGTGCCAGCTCACCTAAGGGGACAGGGGCTCTTGAAGCTTTCTTT. V gene TRBV18 combines with J gene TRBJ1-1; 10 bases align to TRBD1. The V gene's germline CDR1 is KGHSH and CDR2 LQKENI. The ends lost 3 bases at V and 7 bases at J; junction bases unmatched: 8. The length of the CDR3 is 15 residues. Complete variable domain (other parts from reference TRBV18 and TRBJ1-1): NAGVMQNPRHLVRRRGQEARLRCSPMKGHSHVYWYRQLPEEGLKFMVYLQKENIIDESGMPKERFSAEFPKEGPSILRIQQVVRGDSAAYFCASSPKGTGALEAFFGQGTRLTVV.

This chain links TRBV12-3 or TRBV12-4 with TRBJ1-6; D gene ambiguous. V was cut by 5 bases and J by 11 bases, with 13 bases left in between. This CDR3 has 13 amino acids. The CDR3 loop reads CASSPQSAAPLHF. The CDR3 coding sequence is TGTGCCAGCAGTCCCCAATCTGCAGCACCCCTCCACTTT.

This clonotype was observed many times. The chain has TRBV12-5 and TRBJ1-2; 7 bases agree with TRBD1. Germline V gives CDR1 LGHNT, CDR2 FRNRAP. V shed 5 bases, J shed 7 bases, and the junction held 7 bases outside the gene matches. This CDR3 is 13 amino acids long. CDR3 residues: CASGPEGASGYTF. CDR3 nucleotide sequence: TGTGCTAGTGGTCCCGAGGGGGCAAGTGGCTACACCTTC.

The chain recombines TRBV6-1 with TRBJ2-7; TRBD1 might be the D (5 bases). The CDR3 extends over 14 amino acids. V was pared by 6 bases and J by 4 bases, with 16 bases between. The germline V gene encodes CDR1 MNHNS and CDR2 SASEGT. CDR3 sequence (DNA): TGTGCCAGCAGCTCTACGTGGGGCTTATACGAGCAGTACTTC. This encodes CASSSTWGLYEQYF.

This rearrangement joins TRBV7-2 to TRBJ2-5; TRBD1 matches at 9 bases. Germline V lookup: CDR1 SGHTA, CDR2 FQGNSA. The CDR3 has 16 residues. Trimming cost V 5 bases and J 4 bases; bases outside gene matches: 11. Written as DNA, the CDR3 is TGTGCCAGCAGCAAACACTCCGGGACAGGGATAGAGACCCAGTACTTC. Protein sequence: CASSKHSGTGIETQYF.

In its sample, this clonotype was seen many times. The rearrangement joins TRBV4-2 to TRBJ1-1; no clear D. The CDR3 is 16 amino acids. Trimming removed 0 bases at V and 4 bases at J, with 15 bases between. Germline CDR1 and CDR2: LGHNA and YNFKEQ. The CDR3 sequence is CASSQDGSDAGTEAFF. Written as DNA, the CDR3 is TGTGCCAGCAGCCAAGATGGTTCGGACGCGGGCACTGAAGCTTTCTTT.

This clonotype was counted at least ten times. The chain uses TRBV5-1 and TRBJ2-7, with TRBD2 as a possible D gene (5 bases). The CDR3 runs to 14 residues. From germline, CDR1 is SGHRS and CDR2 YFSETQ. Trimming cost V 3 bases and J 2 bases, with 12 bases left between them. The CDR3 DNA reads TGCGCCAGCAGCTCCTCTGGACTCACCTACGAGCAGTACTTC. Its translation: CASSSSGLTYEQYF.

Here the CDR3 reads CASRQRGLVTEAFF. The CDR3 DNA reads as TGTGCCAGCAGACAGCGGGGCCTGGTCACTGAAGCTTTCTTT. The chain uses TRBV27 and TRBJ1-1, with D possibly TRBD1 on 5 matching bases. Trimming pared 6 bases from V and 4 bases from J, leaving 15 bases between. The V gene's germline CDR1 is MNHEY and CDR2 SMNVEV (reference sequence). This CDR3 contains 14 residues.

Points on this clonotype: This may stem from a read error, because a much larger clone lies one nucleotide away. The chain is built from TRBV4-3 and TRBJ2-2, with a possible D match to TRBD1 (6 bases). V was shortened by 4 bases and J by 3 bases, with 18 bases between the two germline ends. The CDR3 loop spans 17 amino acids. Germline loops: CDR1 LGHNA, CDR2 YSLEER. CDR3 sequence: CASSRPFVGADTGELFF. The DNA of the CDR3 is TGCGCCAGCAGCCGACCTTTCGTGGGGGCCGACACCGGGGAGCTGTTTTTT.

The sample holds many counts of this clonotype. The V gene is TRBV6-5, the J gene TRBJ2-7; 9 bases line up with TRBD1. Germline trimming cut 2 bases from V and 0 bases from J; bases unmatched to any gene: 8. The CDR3 contains 17 residues. The V gene's germline CDR1 is MNHEY and CDR2 SVGAGI. The CDR3 nucleotides are TGTGCCAGCAGTTACACCCAAAAACAGGGGGCCTCCTACGAGCAGTACTTC. It codes for CASSYTQKQGASYEQYF.

CDR3 nucleotide sequence: TGTGCCAGCAGTTTAGCGGGAGGTTCGGATGAGCAGTTCTTC. This gives the protein CASSLAGGSDEQFF. This chain uses TRBV28 with TRBJ2-1; 8 nucleotides match TRBD2. Losses at the gene ends were 2 bases for V and 8 bases for J; bases not matched to a gene: 5. Germline CDR1 MDHEN, CDR2 SYDVKM. The CDR3 covers 14 residues.

This clonotype was detected ten times or more. The chain carries TRBV6-5 and TRBJ1-1, with a tentative D call TRBD1 (5 bases). From germline, CDR1 is MNHEY and CDR2 SVGAGI. Trimming cost V 6 bases and J 0 bases, with 8 bases left between them. CDR3 length equals 13 residues. In DNA form, the CDR3 reads TGTGCCAGCAGAGGGGCCATGAACACTGAAGCTTTCTTT. Translated: CASRGAMNTEAFF.

There are a few counts of this clonotype. The rearrangement uses TRBV6-5 and TRBJ1-3; D ambiguous. Deletions cut 4 bases from V and 0 bases from J, with 10 bases between. The CDR3 runs to 15 residues. Germline assignment: CDR1 MNHEY and CDR2 SVGAGI. The CDR3 nucleotides read TGTGCCAGCAGTTCGACACTGGACTCTGGAAACACCATATATTTT. Translated, it gives CASSSTLDSGNTIYF.

This clonotype was counted ten times or more. The chain couples TRBV7-9 to TRBJ2-5; 8 bases align to TRBD1. The length of the CDR3 is 14 residues. Per the germline V gene, CDR1 is SEHNR and CDR2 is FQNEAQ (reference sequence). V was clipped by 3 bases and J by 5 bases; unmatched bases: 5. The CDR3 reads CASSFSGGRETQYF. CDR3 DNA sequence: TGTGCCAGCAGCTTTTCAGGGGGCCGGGAGACCCAGTACTTC. The full variable domain, completed using reference TRBV7-9 and TRBJ2-5, is DTGVSQNPRHKITKRGQNVTFRCDPISEHNRLYWYRQTLGQGPEFLTYFQNEAQLEKSRLLSDRFSAERPKGSFSTLEIQRTEQGDSAMYLCASSFSGGRETQYFGPGTRLLVL.

This clonotype has at least ten counts. The chain combines TRBV30 with TRBJ1-5, with a weak D call TRBD1 (5 bases). Germline V gene data show CDR1 as GTSNPN and CDR2 as SVGIG (reference sequence). This CDR3 comprises 16 residues. V gave up 0 bases and J gave up 6 bases, with 18 bases separating them. In nucleotides, the CDR3 is TGTGCCTGGAGTGTAATGTCCGCCAGGGCAGGTCAGCCCCAGCATTTT. Translation gives CAWSVMSARAGQPQHF.

The table lists this clonotype with many counts. The chain couples TRBV20-1 to TRBJ2-5, with 12 bases aligning to TRBD1. Per the germline V gene, CDR1 is DFQATT and CDR2 is SNEGSKA (reference sequence). This CDR3 spans 15 amino acids. V lost 1 base and J lost 2; bases outside the gene matches: 2. CDR3 coding DNA: TGCAGTGCTAGAGGGGACAGGGGGCGGCAAGAGACCCAGTACTTC. It specifies CSARGDRGRQETQYF.

The sample holds many counts of this clonotype. This chain connects TRBV19 to TRBJ1-1; D is uncertain. The V end was cut by 1 base, the J end by 10 bases, with 19 bases between. CDR1 LNHDA and CDR2 SQIVND come from the germline V gene (reference sequence). This CDR3 comprises 15 residues. CDR3 DNA: TGTGCCAGTAGTATAGCCGGGTTTATCGTCGATGGAGCTTTCTTT. This encodes CASSIAGFIVDGAFF.

This clonotype has at least ten counts. V and J are TRBV28 and TRBJ1-5; D might be TRBD1 (5 bases). The CDR3 runs to 16 residues. Germline CDR1 is MDHEN and CDR2 is SYDVKM. V lost 6 bases and J 5 bases, leaving 20 bases between the germline ends. In DNA form, the CDR3 reads TGTGCCAGCAGCCTACCAGGAGGGGCGCTTGATCAGCCCCAGCATTTT. Translating gives CASSLPGGALDQPQHF.

This clonotype was seen repeatedly, ten times or more. CDR3 sequence reads: CASSARLAGGSNTGELFF. The CDR3 DNA reads as TGTGCCAGCAGCGCACGGCTAGCGGGAGGTTCGAACACCGGGGAGCTGTTTTTT. This rearrangement joins TRBV11-2 to TRBJ2-2; 11 positions agree with TRBD2. The germline V gene has CDR1 SGHAT and CDR2 FQNNGV. V lost 5 bases and J lost 0; bases outside the gene matches: 8. The CDR3 contains 18 residues.

This clonotype was seen at least ten times. The chain carries TRBV6-2 or TRBV6-3 and TRBJ1-5; TRBD1 might be the D (5 bases). Between the trimmed V and J ends, which lost 6 bases and 4 bases, there was a span of 13 bases. The length of the CDR3 is 14 residues. Germline V gives CDR1 MNHEY, CDR2 SVGEGT. Written as DNA, the CDR3 is TGTGCCAGCAGCGTCCCGGGGGGAAATCAGCCCCAGCATTTT. Its protein is CASSVPGGNQPQHF.

This clonotype was detected ten times or more. The chain recombines TRBV28 with TRBJ1-5, with 8 bases aligning to TRBD1. Trimming took 8 bases from V and 6 from J; bases not matched to a gene: 3. Germline CDR1 is MDHEN and CDR2 is SYDVKM. The CDR3 totals 12 residues. This CDR3 reads CASGTGSQPQHF. The CDR3 region has the DNA TGTGCCAGCGGGACAGGAAGTCAGCCCCAGCATTTT.